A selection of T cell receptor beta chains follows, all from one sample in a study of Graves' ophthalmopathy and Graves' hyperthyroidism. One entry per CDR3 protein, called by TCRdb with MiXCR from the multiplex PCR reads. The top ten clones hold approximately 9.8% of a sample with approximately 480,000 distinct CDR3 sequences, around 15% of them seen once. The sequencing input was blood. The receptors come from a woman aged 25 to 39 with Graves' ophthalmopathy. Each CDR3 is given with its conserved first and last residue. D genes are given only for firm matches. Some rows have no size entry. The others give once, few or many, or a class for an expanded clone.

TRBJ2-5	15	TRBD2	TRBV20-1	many	CSARDGLAGSTTQYF	TGCAGTGCTAGAGATGGGCTAGCGGGAAGTACGACCCAGTACTTC
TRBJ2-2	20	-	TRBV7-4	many	CASSFSKWRVEDTNTGELFF	TGTGCCAGCAGCTTCTCTAAGTGGCGGGTGGAGGACACGAACACCGGGGAGCTGTTTTTT
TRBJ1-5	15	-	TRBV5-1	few	CASSLVGGASQPQHF	TGCGCCAGCAGCTTGGTGGGGGGGGCCAGTCAGCCCCAGCATTTT
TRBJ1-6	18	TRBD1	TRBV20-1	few	CSARPRGGQGAEISPLHF	TGCAGTGCTAGACCCCGGGGGGGACAGGGGGCCGAAATTTCACCCCTCCACTTT
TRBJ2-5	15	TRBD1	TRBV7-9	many	CASSPGQALGETQYF	TGTGCCAGCAGCCCGGGACAGGCCCTAGGGGAGACCCAGTACTTC
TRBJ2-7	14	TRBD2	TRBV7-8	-	CASSLGLAGVEQYF	TGTGCCAGCAGCTTAGGACTAGCGGGAGTCGAGCAGTACTTC
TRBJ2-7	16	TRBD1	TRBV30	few	CAWKDQLGTGKYEQYF	TGTGCCTGGAAAGACCAACTAGGGACAGGGAAATACGAGCAGTACTTC
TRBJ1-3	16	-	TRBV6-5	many	CASSYSSSVSGNTIYF	TGTGCCAGCAGTTACTCGAGCTCAGTCTCTGGAAACACCATATATTTT
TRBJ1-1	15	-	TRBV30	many	CAWSVGWGWSTEAFF	TGTGCCTGGAGTGTAGGTTGGGGTTGGAGCACTGAAGCTTTCTTT
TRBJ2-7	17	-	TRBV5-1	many	CASSLGATWIIPYEQYF	TGCGCCAGCAGCTTGGGGGCAACGTGGATAATCCCCTACGAGCAGTACTTC
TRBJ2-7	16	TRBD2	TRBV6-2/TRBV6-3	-	CASSYGLAGNWYEQCF	TGTGCCAGCAGTTACGGTCTAGCGGGAAACTGGTACGAGCAGTGCTTC
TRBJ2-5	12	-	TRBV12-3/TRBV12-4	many	CASSRLKETQYF	TGTGCCAGCAGCCGCCTAAAGGAGACCCAGTACTTC
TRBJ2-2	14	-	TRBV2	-	CASGRESNTGELFF	TGTGCCAGCGGGCGAGAATCGAACACCGGGGAGCTGTTTTTT
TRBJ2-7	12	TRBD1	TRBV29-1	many	CSVKGQTYEQYF	TGCAGCGTTAAGGGACAGACCTACGAGCAGTACTTC
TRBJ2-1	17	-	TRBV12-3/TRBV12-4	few	CASTPATRHYNYNEQFF	TGTGCCAGCACTCCAGCCACCCGACATTATAACTACAATGAGCAGTTCTTC
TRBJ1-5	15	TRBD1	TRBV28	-	CASSPPGTGNQPQHF	TGTGCCAGCAGTCCGCCCGGGACAGGGAATCAGCCCCAGCATTTT
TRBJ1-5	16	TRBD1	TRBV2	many	CASSDLTGADNQPQHF	TGTGCCAGCAGTGACCTGACAGGGGCGGACAATCAGCCCCAGCATTTT
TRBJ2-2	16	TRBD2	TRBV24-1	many	CATSDLLAGDTGELFF	TGTGCCACCAGTGATCTCCTAGCGGGGGACACCGGGGAGCTGTTTTTT
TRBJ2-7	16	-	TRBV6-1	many	CASSEYGGRSSYEQYF	TGTGCCAGCAGTGAATATGGGGGGCGATCCTCCTACGAGCAGTACTTC
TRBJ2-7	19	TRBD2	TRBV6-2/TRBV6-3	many	CASKHRWDGTSGGRYEQYF	TGTGCCAGCAAGCATCGATGGGACGGAACTAGCGGGGGGCGTTACGAGCAGTACTTC
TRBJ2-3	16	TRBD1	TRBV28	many	CASSAHRGMGTDTQYF	TGTGCCAGCAGCGCCCACAGGGGAATGGGGACAGATACGCAGTATTTT
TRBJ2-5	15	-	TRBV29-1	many	CSVTLLGLGFETQYF	TGCAGCGTCACCCTTCTGGGGTTGGGGTTTGAGACCCAGTACTTC
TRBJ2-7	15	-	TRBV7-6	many	CASSSASGLFYEQYF	TGTGCCAGCAGCTCGGCCAGCGGCTTATTCTACGAGCAGTACTTC
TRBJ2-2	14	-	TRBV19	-	CASSIGQNTGELFF	TGTGCCAGTAGTATAGGGCAGAACACCGGGGAGCTGTTTTTT
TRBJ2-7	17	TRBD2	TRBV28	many	CASSHLAGGPDSYEQYF	TGTGCCAGCAGTCACCTAGCGGGAGGGCCGGACTCCTACGAGCAGTACTTC
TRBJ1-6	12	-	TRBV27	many	CASSLIGGPLHF	TGTGCCAGCAGTTTAATTGGCGGACCCCTCCACTTT
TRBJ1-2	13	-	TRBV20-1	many	CSAYREPGYGYTF	TGCAGTGCTTACAGGGAACCGGGCTATGGCTACACCTTC
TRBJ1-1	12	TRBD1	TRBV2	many	CASLKTGTEAFF	TGTGCCAGCCTAAAGACAGGGACTGAAGCTTTCTTT